This is a list of T cell receptor beta chains from one sample in a study of Tregs in tolerant kidney transplant recipients. The repertoire was sequenced with immunoSEQ multiplex PCR; TCRdb's copy has only in-frame clones and lacks some. The sample contains 95,000 to 120,000 clones, around 89% of which appear only once. This specimen consisted of CD4+ T cells from blood, obtained before the transplant. The receptors originated from a human donor who received a combined kidney and bone marrow transplant. The CDR3 runs from the conserved cysteine through the conserved F or W. Each record gives: D gene, clone size, J gene, V gene, CDR3 protein, CDR3 DNA. A D gene is named only where the DNA matches it firmly. The listing skips clone size in some rows; elsewhere it reads once, few, many or a size class.

NA	few	TRBJ2-7	TRBV10-1	CASSRDGSYEQYF	TGCGCCAGCAGTCGGGACGGGAGCTACGAGCAGTACTTC
NA	NA	TRBJ2-7	TRBV14	CASSPLGVHEQYF	TGTGCCAGCAGCCCACTCGGGGTACACGAGCAGTACTTC
NA	NA	TRBJ1-6	TRBV7-9	CASSLGGSGRREGDSPLHF	TGTGCCAGCAGCTTGGGAGGAAGTGGAAGGCGGGAGGGAGATTCACCCCTCCACTTT
NA	NA	TRBJ1-2	TRBV6-6	CASSFPGANYGYTF	TGTGCCAGCAGTTTTCCAGGGGCTAACTATGGCTACACCTTC
NA	NA	TRBJ1-2	TRBV18	CASSLGDYGYTF	TGTGCCAGCTCCCTCGGAGACTATGGCTACACCTTC
NA	NA	TRBJ2-5	TRBV5-4	CASSLPGVGVSETQYF	TGTGCCAGCAGCCTGCCCGGCGTGGGAGTATCTGAGACCCAGTACTTC
TRBD1	NA	TRBJ1-2	TRBV6-5	CASSGQGMSGYTF	TGTGCCAGCAGTGGACAGGGGATGAGTGGCTACACCTTC
NA	NA	TRBJ1-2	TRBV19	CASSSGGGVRRINYGYTF	TGTGCCAGTAGTTCTGGGGGGGGAGTCCGGCGTATTAACTATGGCTACACCTTC
NA	NA	TRBJ1-4	TRBV4-1	CASSHATEKNEKLFF	TGCGCCAGCAGCCATGCGACAGAGAAAAATGAAAAACTGTTTTTT
NA	NA	TRBJ2-3	TRBV10-3	CAITQGGDTQYF	TGTGCCATCACCCAAGGGGGGGACACGCAGTATTTT
NA	NA	TRBJ2-5	TRBV6-5	CASSYGRQGGGTQYF	TGTGCCAGCAGTTACGGCCGACAGGGAGGAGGGACCCAGTACTTC
NA	NA	TRBJ2-1	TRBV19	CASSVQDTELNEQFF	TGTGCCAGTAGTGTACAGGACACAGAGTTGAATGAGCAGTTCTTC
NA	NA	TRBJ1-2	TRBV6-4	CASSPSGGSAYGYTF	TGTGCCAGCAGTCCCTCGGGCGGGTCGGCCTATGGCTACACCTTC
NA	NA	TRBJ1-5	TRBV6-1	CASSGQSGGFQPQHF	TGTGCCAGCAGTGGTCAGTCGGGGGGCTTTCAGCCCCAGCATTTT
TRBD1	few	TRBJ1-5	TRBV28	CASSTRTGRGQPQHF	TGTGCCAGCAGTACCCGGACAGGGAGGGGTCAGCCCCAGCATTTT
NA	NA	TRBJ2-2	TRBV9	CASSPQVWNTGELFF	TGTGCCAGCAGCCCCCAGGTATGGAACACCGGGGAGCTGTTTTTT
TRBD1	NA	TRBJ1-3	TRBV11-3	CASSLTGPSGNTIYF	TGTGCCAGCAGCCTGACAGGGCCCTCTGGAAACACCATATATTTT
NA	NA	TRBJ2-1	TRBV28	CASSLPPYGGEQFF	TGTGCCAGCAGTCTTCCTCCTTACGGGGGTGAGCAGTTCTTC
TRBD1	NA	TRBJ1-2	TRBV10-3	CAISEGTGSGGYTF	TGTGCCATCAGTGAGGGGACAGGCTCGGGCGGCTACACCTTC
NA	NA	TRBJ1-1	TRBV18	CASSPAAGTEAFF	TGTGCCAGCTCACCCGCCGCAGGCACTGAAGCTTTCTTT
TRBD1	NA	TRBJ1-3	TRBV10-2	CATQGGTGNTIYF	TGCGCCACCCAAGGGGGCACTGGAAACACCATATATTTT
NA	NA	TRBJ2-7	TRBV19	CASSIGQLSSSYEQYF	TGTGCCAGTAGTATAGGACAACTTTCAAGCTCCTACGAGCAGTACTTC
NA	NA	TRBJ2-1	TRBV6-1	CASSERVGEQFF	TGTGCCAGCAGTGAACGGGTCGGGGAGCAGTTCTTC
NA	NA	TRBJ2-3	TRBV7-2	CASSLDGVPTQYF	TGTGCCAGCAGCTTAGACGGGGTACCTACGCAGTATTTT
TRBD2	NA	TRBJ2-3	TRBV28	CASTTALPSGGAGDTQYF	TGTGCCAGCACTACCGCTCTACCTAGCGGGGGGGCGGGAGATACGCAGTATTTT
TRBD2	NA	TRBJ2-4	TRBV9	CASSVAPTSGFHQYF	TGTGCCAGCAGCGTAGCTCCGACTAGCGGTTTTCATCAGTACTTC
NA	NA	TRBJ2-3	TRBV28	CASHPGGGYPDTQYF	TGTGCCAGCCACCCGGGCGGAGGGTATCCAGATACGCAGTATTTT
TRBD1	NA	TRBJ1-1	TRBV6-5	CASSGQGGDNTEAFF	TGTGCCAGCAGCGGACAGGGTGGGGATAACACTGAAGCTTTCTTT
TRBD1	NA	TRBJ2-7	TRBV5-1	CASSLFIGTGAEQYF	TGCGCCAGCAGCTTGTTTATTGGGACAGGAGCCGAGCAGTACTTC
TRBD1	once	TRBJ1-3	TRBV19	CASSADRGSSGNTIYF	TGTGCCAGTAGTGCGGACAGGGGGAGCTCTGGAAACACCATATATTTT
NA	once	TRBJ1-4	TRBV2	CASSETRGNEKLFF	TGTGCCAGCAGTGAGACCAGAGGGAATGAAAAACTGTTTTTT
TRBD1	NA	TRBJ1-5	TRBV7-2	CASSLRDREISNQPQHF	TGTGCCAGCAGCCTTCGGGACAGGGAGATTAGCAATCAGCCCCAGCATTTT
NA	NA	TRBJ1-1	TRBV5-1	CASSLGHRANTEAFF	TGCGCCAGCAGCTTGGGGCACAGGGCAAACACTGAAGCTTTCTTT